These 10 T cell receptor beta chains originate from one sample sequenced in a study of shared clonotypes between healthy human individuals. Naive CD8 cells lacked CD45RO and underwent positive selection for CCR7, leaving out terminally differentiated effector memory CD45RA+ cells. Sequencing was performed with immunoSEQ multiplex PCR; in TCRdb, only in-frame clones are kept and a portion is missing. The table records around 560,000 clones, 85% to 95% of them present only once. Material: naive CD8+ T cells sorted from blood. These receptors were obtained from a woman aged 25 to 39 in good health.

The chain couples TRBV28 to TRBJ2-7, with TRBD2 matching over 8 bases. Trimming cost V 5 bases and J 1 base; bases outside gene matches: 7. CDR3 length: 15 amino acids. CDR1 is MDHEN and CDR2 is SYDVKM in the germline V gene. The CDR3 DNA is TGTGCCAGCAGTGCCGGGACTAGTCGATCCTACGAGCAGTACTTC. Residues: CASSAGTSRSYEQYF.

The chain recombines TRBV9 with TRBJ2-7; 12 positions agree with TRBD2. This CDR3 is built from 16 residues. J was trimmed by 6 bases and V by 4 bases; bases with no gene match: 11. Germline assignment: CDR1 SGDLS and CDR2 YYNGEE. The CDR3 sequence is CASSLRLAGAAGEQYF. In DNA form, the CDR3 reads TGTGCCAGCAGCCTCCGACTAGCGGGGGCGGCGGGCGAGCAGTACTTC.

This clone was observed a few times. The chain employs TRBV2 and TRBJ2-3; D remains ambiguous. V gave up 3 bases and J gave up 4 bases, with 8 bases separating them. This CDR3 has 13 residues. Germline V gene sequence: CDR1 SNHLY, CDR2 FYNNEI. CDR3 protein: CASSEGWADTQYF. The CDR3, as DNA: TGTGCCAGCAGTGAGGGTTGGGCAGATACGCAGTATTTT. The full variable domain, its missing parts supplied by reference TRBV2 and TRBJ2-3, is EPEVTQTPSHQVTQMGQEVILRCVPISNHLYFYWYRQILGQKVEFLVSFYNNEISEKSEIFDDQFSVERPDGSNFTLKIRSTKLEDSAMYFCASSEGWADTQYFGPGTRLTVL.

This chain joins TRBV19 and TRBJ1-5; a possible D gene is TRBD1 (6 bases). This CDR3 has 15 amino acids. CDR1 and CDR2 (germline): LNHDA, SQIVND (reference sequence). The germline V and J ends were trimmed by 3 bases and 0 bases, with 9 bases remaining between them. The CDR3 nucleotides read TGTGCCAGTAGTATGGGCAGGGGTAGCAATCAGCCCCAGCATTTT. Translated, it gives CASSMGRGSNQPQHF.

The gene calls are TRBV19 and TRBJ2-7; D is uncertain. Germline CDR1 and CDR2: LNHDA and SQIVND (reference sequence). V was trimmed by 0 bases and J by 2 bases, leaving 8 bases between them. This CDR3 comprises 14 residues. The DNA for the CDR3 is TGTGCCAGTAGTATAGATCTAGAAACCTACGAGCAGTACTTC. Translated, it gives CASSIDLETYEQYF.

The chain recombines TRBV29-1 with TRBJ2-3; D call uncertain. The germline V gene has CDR1 SQVTM and CDR2 ANQGSEA. The CDR3 length is 12 residues. The germline V and J ends were trimmed by 2 bases and 4 bases, with 7 bases remaining between them. The CDR3 spells CSVELVPDTQYF. CDR3 nucleotide sequence: TGCAGCGTTGAACTAGTCCCAGATACGCAGTATTTT.

This clone came up once. The chain employs TRBV28 and TRBJ2-7; D may be TRBD1 (5 bases). The CDR3 covers 13 residues. With 6 bases removed from V and 2 bases from J, the gap between germline ends came to 11 bases. Germline loops: CDR1 MDHEN, CDR2 SYDVKM. The CDR3 protein is CASREQAAYEQYF. CDR3 sequence (DNA): TGTGCCAGCAGGGAACAGGCCGCCTACGAGCAGTACTTC.

This chain links TRBV28 with TRBJ1-4; D is undetermined. Germline loops: CDR1 MDHEN, CDR2 SYDVKM. The V gene lost 6 bases and the J gene lost 5 bases, with 19 bases spanning the gap. This CDR3 region has 16 residues. CDR3 region: CASSTTREEGNEKLFF. The CDR3 DNA reads as TGTGCCAGCAGCACTACTCGGGAGGAAGGAAATGAAAAACTGTTTTTT. Variable domain in full (rest from reference TRBV28 and TRBJ1-4): DVKVTQSSRYLVKRTGEKVFLECVQDMDHENMFWYRQDPGLGLRLIYFSYDVKMKEKGDIPEGYSVSREKKERFSLILESASTNQTSMYLCASSTTREEGNEKLFFGSGTQLSVL.

The chain is built from TRBV2 and TRBJ1-1; no clear D. The ends were cut back, 4 bases at V and 5 bases at J, with 11 bases in the middle. The CDR3 sequence is 13 residues long. The germline gives CDR1 SNHLY, CDR2 FYNNEI. The CDR3 protein is CASSGTPGTEAFF. The CDR3 DNA is TGTGCCAGCAGTGGAACACCTGGGACTGAAGCTTTCTTT.

The chain uses TRBV2 and TRBJ2-5; D possibly corresponds to TRBD2 (6 bases). Matching the DNA end better, TRBJ2-7 makes the J call doubtful. Germline CDR1 SNHLY, CDR2 FYNNEI. The CDR3 totals 13 residues. CDR3 sequence: CASKPGAAYEQYF. DNA for the CDR3: TGTGCCAGCAAACCGGGAGCCGCCTACGAGCAGTACTTC.